This TCR beta chain appears in the sequencing data of a study of radiation and T cells in renal cell carcinoma. V shed 7 bases, J shed 7 bases, and the junction held 12 bases outside the gene matches. In germline, CDR1 is LNHDA, CDR2 SQIVND (reference sequence). This CDR3 is 17 amino acids long. This clone was seen just once. Measured with immunoSEQ multiplex PCR; TCRdb has only the in-frame clones, and not every one. This sample has over 10,000 clones, with less than 75% found just once. The treatment denotes: treatment-naive control, cytoreductive nephrectomy. Controls were unirradiated tumors from treatment-naive cytoreductive nephrectomy patients.

This TCR was sampled from a woman aged 80 or over with renal cell carcinoma. The chain couples TRBV19 to TRBJ2-1, with 14 nucleotides matching TRBD2. The starting material was tumor tissue, obtained from a patient whose treatment was nephrectomy without radiotherapy. CDR3 sequence: CASTRGLAGAGVNEQFF. The CDR3 bases are TGTGCCAGTACTAGGGGACTAGCGGGGGCCGGGGTTAATGAGCAGTTCTTC.